The 29 T cell receptor beta chains listed next were all sequenced from one sample in a study of blood T cell repertoires in COVID-19. Assay used: immunoSEQ multiplex PCR; TCRdb lists only in-frame clones, some missing. This sample has about 280,000 clones; approximately 89% occur once, and the top ten carry approximately 2.7%. Source material: PBMCs or T cells enriched from blood (not recorded which). The receptors shown here come from a man aged 35 to 55 who had been exposed to COVID-19.

CDR3: CASTSQGWIQYF. In DNA form, the CDR3 reads TGTGCCAGCACCTCACAGGGCTGGATTCAGTACTTC. The chain couples TRBV28 to TRBJ2-4, with D tentatively TRBD1 (6 bases). Germline assignment: CDR1 MDHEN and CDR2 SYDVKM. CDR3 length equals 12 residues. The V end was cut by 7 bases, the J end by 10 bases, with 14 bases between.

CDR3 bases: TGTGCCAGCAGATCAAATCTAGCAGGGGGCAGGACTGAAGCTTTCTTT. Translating it yields CASRSNLAGGRTEAFF. J is TRBJ1-1 and V is TRBV27, with 8 positions matching TRBD1. Germline V lookup: CDR1 MNHEY, CDR2 SMNVEV (reference sequence). Losses at the gene ends were 6 bases for V and 5 bases for J; bases not matched to a gene: 14. The CDR3 runs to 16 residues.

V gene TRBV19 combines with J gene TRBJ1-5, with D possibly being TRBD1 (6 bases). This CDR3 comprises 15 residues. V was shortened by 6 bases and J by 1 base, with 13 bases between the two germline ends. From germline, CDR1 is LNHDA and CDR2 SQIVND (reference sequence). Here the CDR3 DNA reads TGTGCCAGTAGCGTTATAGGGGGAAGCAATCAGCCCCAGCATTTT. Amino acid sequence: CASSVIGGSNQPQHF.

This clone came up many times. The chain employs TRBV10-2 and TRBJ1-1; maybe TRBD1 (5 bases). Germline CDR1 WSHSY, CDR2 SAAADI. This CDR3 spans 16 amino acids. Between the trimmed V and J ends, which lost 3 bases and 3 bases, there was a span of 17 bases. The CDR3 loop is CASSDGGKIGYTEAFF. The DNA of the CDR3 is TGCGCCAGCAGTGACGGGGGAAAGATAGGGTACACTGAAGCTTTCTTT.

The chain recombines TRBV9 with TRBJ2-7; 9 bases agree with TRBD1. CDR1 is SGDLS, CDR2 YYNGEE, per germline. V lost 0 bases to trimming and J lost 7 bases; unmatched junction nucleotides: 8. The CDR3 totals 15 residues. The CDR3 loop reads CASSVGTGVIEEQYF. DNA for the CDR3: TGTGCCAGCAGCGTAGGGACAGGGGTTATAGAAGAGCAGTACTTC.

The J gene is TRBJ1-1, the V gene TRBV3-1 (or the pseudogene TRBV3-2); the D gene is possibly TRBD1 (5 bases). Germline V gene data show CDR1 as LGHDT and CDR2 as YNNKEL (reference sequence). Deletions cut 2 bases from V and 11 bases from J, with 21 bases between. CDR3 length: 15 residues. The CDR3 nucleotides are TGTGCCAGCAGCCAACGCGTGACGGGACTCCGAGGGGCTTTCTTT. Protein product: CASSQRVTGLRGAFF.

The rearrangement joins TRBV5-1 to TRBJ1-1; a possible D gene is TRBD1 (6 bases). The V gene lost 4 bases and the J gene lost 1 base, with 14 bases spanning the gap. Per the germline V gene, CDR1 is SGHRS and CDR2 is YFSETQ. The CDR3 contains 15 residues. The CDR3 region has the DNA TGCGCCAGCAGCCCCCTGGACAGCCAGAACACTGAAGCTTTCTTT. The encoded protein is CASSPLDSQNTEAFF.

The chain links TRBV11-3 to TRBJ2-1, with 11 bases lining up with TRBD1. Germline CDR1 is SGHNT and CDR2 is YENEEA. The CDR3 has 15 amino acids. V lost 7 bases, J lost 6 bases, and 8 bases stayed unmatched. The CDR3 region is CASKKGQGVFNEQFF. CDR3 in DNA: TGTGCCAGCAAGAAGGGACAGGGGGTTTTCAATGAGCAGTTCTTC.

The V and J genes are TRBV6-1 and TRBJ2-1; 12 nucleotides align to TRBD2. Per germline, CDR1 MNHNS and CDR2 SASEGT. J was trimmed by 6 bases and V by 0 bases; bases with no gene match: 6. The CDR3 is made up of 17 amino acids. CDR3 coding DNA: TGTGCCAGCAGTGAAGCGCTTTCTAGCGGGAGGGGCAATGAGCAGTTCTTC. Translated: CASSEALSSGRGNEQFF.

CDR3 sequence: CASMWTRTYEQYF. The DNA of the CDR3 is TGTGCCAGCATGTGGACTAGAACCTACGAGCAGTACTTC. This chain connects TRBV12-3 or TRBV12-4 to TRBJ2-7; TRBD2 aligns across 7 bases. This CDR3 spans 13 amino acids. Losses at the gene ends were 7 bases for V and 2 bases for J; bases not matched to a gene: 5.

V is TRBV11-3 and J is TRBJ2-1; no clear D gene. Deletions cut 4 bases from V and 6 bases from J, with 7 bases between. This CDR3 has 12 residues. The germline gives CDR1 SGHNT, CDR2 YENEEA. CDR3 sequence reads: CASSSLSNEQFF. The CDR3, as DNA: TGTGCCAGCAGCTCCCTCAGCAATGAGCAGTTCTTC.

The chain employs TRBV27 and TRBJ1-4, with no clear D. Between the trimmed V and J ends, which lost 6 bases and 8 bases, there was a span of 19 bases. Germline lookup yields CDR1 MNHEY and CDR2 SMNVEV (reference sequence). The CDR3 consists of 15 residues. This CDR3 is CASSLQYPTGEKLFF. Here the CDR3 DNA reads TGTGCCAGCAGCCTACAGTATCCTACGGGGGAAAAACTGTTTTTT.

The V and J genes are TRBV5-1 and TRBJ1-1, with D possibly matching TRBD1 (5 bases). The germline V gene encodes CDR1 SGHRS and CDR2 YFSETQ. The CDR3 extends over 15 amino acids. V was shortened by 7 bases and J by 4 bases, with 20 bases between the two germline ends. CDR3 bases: TGCGCCAGCCGTTTAGAGGACATCGTCGGCACTGAAGCTTTCTTT. Encoded protein: CASRLEDIVGTEAFF.

The rearrangement links TRBV12-5 to TRBJ2-7; 10 bases align to TRBD1. The CDR3 spans 15 residues. Trimming cost V 4 bases and J 3 bases; bases outside gene matches: 6. Germline lookup yields CDR1 LGHNT and CDR2 FRNRAP. The DNA of the CDR3 is TGTGCTAGTGGTTCTTGGGACAGGGGAGGCTACGAGCAGTACTTC. It translates to CASGSWDRGGYEQYF.

The CDR3 nucleotides are TGTGCCAGCAGCTTAGATGGGACTAGGGGCACCGGGGAGCTGTTTTTT. As protein: CASSLDGTRGTGELFF. The rearrangement joins TRBV11-3 to TRBJ2-2; 8 nucleotides align to TRBD2. The ends lost 0 bases at V and 4 bases at J; junction bases unmatched: 4. This CDR3 contains 16 residues. In germline, CDR1 is SGHNT, CDR2 YENEEA.

The chain links TRBV6-5 to TRBJ2-7; a possible D gene is TRBD2 (6 bases). Trimming pared 2 bases from V and 6 bases from J, leaving 8 bases between. This CDR3 is built from 12 residues. Germline CDR1 and CDR2: MNHEY and SVGAGI. CDR3 bases: TGTGCCAGCAGTTACATCGGGGGCGAGCAGTACTTC. Residues: CASSYIGGEQYF.

V gene TRBV9 combines with J gene TRBJ1-1; D uncertain. The CDR3 has 15 residues. Germline values: CDR1 SGDLS, CDR2 YYNGEE. Trimming took 0 bases from V and 4 from J, leaving 13 bases between them. CDR3 amino acids: CASSVVSGVGTEAFF. CDR3 nucleotides: TGTGCCAGCAGCGTAGTGAGCGGGGTTGGCACTGAAGCTTTCTTT.

The genes are TRBV28 and TRBJ2-7; 8 bases are shared with TRBD1. The germline gives CDR1 MDHEN, CDR2 SYDVKM. The V gene end was trimmed by 3 bases and the J gene end by 3 bases; junction bases not matched to a gene: 4. CDR3 length: 14 residues. CDR3 region: CASSLTGVNYEQYF. The CDR3, as DNA: TGTGCCAGCAGTTTGACAGGGGTCAACTACGAGCAGTACTTC.

CDR3 DNA sequence: TGTGCCAGCAGCTTAGGACTCCCCCCAGATACGCAGTATTTT. Residues: CASSLGLPPDTQYF. The chain is built from TRBV7-9 and TRBJ2-3; D gene ambiguous. The CDR3 has 14 amino acids. V lost 1 base and J 4 bases, leaving 9 bases between the germline ends. Per germline, CDR1 SEHNR and CDR2 FQNEAQ (reference sequence).

V and J are TRBV5-4 and TRBJ1-2, with D hard to call. Germline CDR1 is SGHNT and CDR2 is YYREEE (reference sequence). V lost 3 bases to trimming and J lost 6 bases, with 6 bases between them. This CDR3 has 11 amino acids. The CDR3 DNA sequence: TGTGCCAGCAGCTCCTCCCATGGCTACACCTTC. Translated: CASSSSHGYTF.

V is TRBV28 and J is TRBJ2-1, with 10 bases fitting TRBD2. CDR1 and CDR2 (germline): MDHEN, SYDVKM. V dropped 8 bases and J dropped 3; count of bases not matched to a gene: 10. This CDR3 contains 16 residues. The CDR3 region is CASLRGIAGGYNEQFF. The DNA of the CDR3 is TGTGCCAGCTTGCGGGGGATAGCGGGGGGCTACAATGAGCAGTTCTTC.

V is TRBV5-1 and J is TRBJ2-7, with 7 bases lining up with TRBD2. J lost 2 bases, V lost 0 bases, and 5 bases had no gene match. The CDR3 length is 15 residues. Looked up from germline, CDR1 is SGHRS and CDR2 is YFSETQ. CDR3 nucleotide sequence: TGCGCCAGCAGCTTGGAGGCTAGCGGCACCTACGAGCAGTACTTC. Its protein is CASSLEASGTYEQYF.

The rearrangement uses TRBV19 and TRBJ1-6; D gene unclear. V was cut by 3 bases and J by 6 bases, with 15 bases left in between. CDR1 is LNHDA, CDR2 SQIVND, per germline (reference sequence). The CDR3 covers 16 residues. The CDR3: CASSIIGSGVNSPLHF. The CDR3 region has the DNA TGTGCCAGTAGTATTATTGGGTCTGGAGTTAATTCACCCCTCCACTTT.

The rearrangement joins TRBV28 to TRBJ2-3, with 9 bases fitting TRBD2. The CDR3 loop spans 16 amino acids. After removal of 4 bases from V and 2 bases from J, the junction contained 7 bases not matched to a gene. CDR1 and CDR2 (germline): MDHEN, SYDVKM. The CDR3 reads CASSSIASGNTDTQYF. The CDR3 DNA follows: TGTGCCAGCAGTTCAATAGCTAGCGGGAACACAGATACGCAGTATTTT. The full variable domain, its missing parts supplied by reference TRBV28 and TRBJ2-3, is DVKVTQSSRYLVKRTGEKVFLECVQDMDHENMFWYRQDPGLGLRLIYFSYDVKMKEKGDIPEGYSVSREKKERFSLILESASTNQTSMYLCASSSIASGNTDTQYFGPGTRLTVL.

The chain uses TRBV7-8 and TRBJ2-7; TRBD2 agrees at 7 bases. The junction had 7 bases not matched to a gene; V was cut back by 2 bases and J by 6 bases. CDR3 length: 14 residues. Germline values: CDR1 SGHVS, CDR2 FQNEAQ. CDR3 nucleotide sequence: TGTGCCAGCAGCTTAAGGGGACTAAACCCCGAGCAGTACTTC. Protein product: CASSLRGLNPEQYF. The whole variable domain, remainder taken from reference TRBV7-8 and TRBJ2-7, is GAGVSQSPRYKVAKRGQDVALRCDPISGHVSLFWYQQALGQGPEFLTYFQNEAQLDKSGLPSDRFFAERPEGSVSTLKIQRTQQEDSAVYLCASSLRGLNPEQYFGPGTRLTVT.

This sequence joins TRBV30 and TRBJ1-2, with D possibly being TRBD1 (6 bases). This CDR3 is built from 13 residues. V dropped 1 base and J dropped 4 bases, with 10 bases sitting between them. Per germline, CDR1 GTSNPN and CDR2 SVGIG (reference sequence). For the CDR3, the DNA is TGTGCCTGGAGTGGCCGGGGGGCCTATGGCTACACCTTC. Its protein is CAWSGRGAYGYTF.

This clone was picked up one time. The J gene is TRBJ2-3, the V gene TRBV13; D is perhaps TRBD2 (5 bases). The CDR3 has 14 amino acids. Germline V gene data show CDR1 as PRHDT and CDR2 as FYEKMQ (reference sequence). V lost 6 bases, J lost 2 bases, and 12 bases lay in between. Here the CDR3 reads CASRRVASTDTQYF. Written as DNA, the CDR3 is TGTGCCAGCAGGCGGGTGGCTTCCACAGATACGCAGTATTTT.

The gene calls are TRBV7-2 and TRBJ1-2, with D possibly TRBD1 on 6 matching bases. Germline V CDR1 and CDR2: SGHTA, FQGNSA. This CDR3 has 14 amino acids. With 1 base removed from V and 5 bases from J, the gap between germline ends came to 11 bases. Here the CDR3 reads CASSLVGGPYGYTF. The CDR3, as DNA: TGTGCCAGCAGCTTAGTCGGGGGGCCGTATGGCTACACCTTC.

V is TRBV11-3 and J is TRBJ1-2; 7 nucleotides agree with TRBD1. V lost 0 bases, J lost 0 bases, and 4 bases stayed unmatched. Germline CDR1 and CDR2: SGHNT and YENEEA. The CDR3 contains 16 residues. CDR3 sequence (DNA): TGTGCCAGCAGCTTAGAAACAGGGGCCACTAACTATGGCTACACCTTC. This encodes CASSLETGATNYGYTF.